This is a list of T cell receptor beta chains from one sample in a study of CD8 T cells in Susac syndrome. TCRdb called the immunoSEQ multiplex PCR reads again in MiXCR, with one record for every CDR3 protein. Of roughly 120,000 distinct CDR3 sequences in the sample, about 92% were seen once. Sequenced input: CD4+ T cells from PBMCs. These receptors were obtained from a human donor with multiple sclerosis. The CDR3 runs from the conserved cysteine through the conserved F or W. The D gene is left open where the match is weak. The size entry is marked missing in some rows and otherwise reads once, few, many or a size class.

j_call,clone_size,v_call,d_call,cdr3_aa,cdr3_nt
TRBJ2-2,once,TRBV11-1,TRBD2,CASSLREFRGELFF,TGTGCCAGCAGCTTGCGGGAGTTCCGAGGGGAGCTGTTTTTT
TRBJ1-2,-,TRBV9,-,CASSVGPQRGGYTF,TGTGCCAGCAGCGTAGGGCCCCAACGGGGGGGCTACACCTTC
TRBJ1-5,-,TRBV2,-,CASRRSGTDSNQPQHF,TGTGCCAGCAGGAGATCCGGGACGGATAGCAATCAGCCCCAGCATTTT
TRBJ2-5,-,TRBV12-3/TRBV12-4,TRBD1,CASTVDRGQETQYF,TGTGCCAGCACCGTAGACAGGGGTCAAGAGACCCAGTACTTC
TRBJ2-5,once,TRBV9,TRBD1,CASSLRDGTGSFPQYF,TGTGCCAGCAGTTTAAGAGATGGGACAGGGAGTTTTCCCCAGTACTTC
TRBJ2-7,-,TRBV12-3/TRBV12-4,-,CASSTSLRRWDEQYF,TGTGCCAGCAGCACCAGCCTCAGGCGGTGGGACGAGCAGTACTTC
TRBJ1-1,-,TRBV14,-,CASSQTVAFTEAFF,TGTGCCAGCAGCCAGACAGTCGCCTTCACTGAAGCTTTCTTT
TRBJ1-2,-,TRBV18,-,CASSPEFNYGYTF,TGTGCCAGCTCTCCGGAGTTTAACTATGGCTACACCTTC
TRBJ2-1,-,TRBV12-3/TRBV12-4,-,CASSPLMGGLEQFF,TGTGCCAGCAGTCCCTTAATGGGGGGACTGGAGCAGTTCTTC
TRBJ1-2,-,TRBV7-3,-,CASSLGHSTEGYTF,TGTGCCAGCAGCTTAGGACATTCGACGGAGGGCTACACCTTC
TRBJ2-1,-,TRBV20-1,TRBD2,CSVAAGGPYNEQFF,TGCAGTGTTGCCGCGGGGGGGCCCTACAATGAGCAGTTCTTC
TRBJ2-3,-,TRBV5-6,-,CASSRQGPSGDTQYF,TGTGCCAGCAGCCGGCAGGGACCCTCGGGAGATACGCAGTATTTT
TRBJ1-1,-,TRBV20-1,-,CSARAGYMNTEAFF,TGCAGTGCTAGAGCAGGGTACATGAACACTGAAGCTTTCTTT
TRBJ2-7,-,TRBV3-1,-,CASSQTGNGYEQYF,TGTGCCAGCAGCCAAACAGGGAACGGCTACGAGCAGTACTTC
TRBJ1-2,-,TRBV30,-,CAWSRLVAPYGYTF,TGTGCCTGGAGTCGTTTGGTAGCTCCATATGGCTACACCTTC
TRBJ1-2,-,TRBV12-3/TRBV12-4,-,CASSTTEYGYTF,TGTGCCAGCAGTACGACGGAGTATGGCTACACCTTC
TRBJ1-4,once,TRBV30,-,CAWSVLRPPEKLFF,TGTGCCTGGAGTGTCCTGAGGCCGCCCGAAAAACTGTTTTTT
TRBJ1-5,-,TRBV2,TRBD1,CASGFQGADQPQHF,TGTGCCAGCGGGTTCCAGGGGGCAGATCAGCCCCAGCATTTT
TRBJ2-6,-,TRBV10-3,-,CAILPSGANVLTF,TGTGCCATTCTACCCTCTGGGGCCAACGTCCTGACTTTC
TRBJ2-1,-,TRBV20-1,-,CSARDGGGSYNEQFF,TGCAGTGCTAGAGATGGTGGAGGATCCTACAATGAGCAGTTCTTC
TRBJ1-2,-,TRBV3-1,-,CASSHSRRAGYGYTF,TGTGCCAGCAGCCATTCCAGGAGGGCGGGCTATGGCTACACCTTC
TRBJ1-2,-,TRBV6-1,-,CASSEANPTGYTF,TGTGCCAGCAGTGAAGCCAATCCGACGGGCTACACCTTC
TRBJ1-1,-,TRBV30,-,CASETQQNTEAFF,TGTGCCTCAGAAACCCAGCAGAACACTGAAGCTTTCTTT
TRBJ2-7,-,TRBV28,-,CASSPDGLVPYEQYF,TGTGCCAGCAGTCCCGACGGGCTGGTCCCCTACGAGCAGTACTTC
TRBJ2-5,-,TRBV6-2/TRBV6-3,-,CASSSQGRQETQYF,TGTGCCAGCAGTTCCCAGGGGAGACAAGAGACCCAGTACTTC
TRBJ2-1,-,TRBV5-1,-,CASSLALSYNEQFF,TGCGCCAGCAGCTTGGCCCTCAGCTACAATGAGCAGTTCTTC
TRBJ2-2,-,TRBV6-6,-,CASSQTIQGSGELFF,TGTGCCAGCAGCCAAACAATACAGGGATCCGGGGAGCTGTTTTTT
TRBJ2-7,once,TRBV3-1,TRBD1,CASSFHRDRDEQYF,TGTGCCAGCAGCTTTCACCGGGACAGGGACGAGCAGTACTTC
TRBJ2-7,few,TRBV3-1,-,CASQGPFAEQYF,TGTGCCAGCCAGGGGCCGTTCGCCGAGCAGTACTTC
TRBJ1-5,-,TRBV4-1,-,CASSQEGMGNQPQHF,TGCGCCAGCAGCCAAGAAGGCATGGGGAATCAGCCCCAGCATTTT